Here is one T cell receptor (beta chain) with its context. This clonotype was counted a few times. Its binding antigen is unknown. The record has no base qualities; no much larger clone is one base away. This sample was included in a study of T-cell reconstitution after alpha-beta-depleted transplantation in children (dated by TCRdb to 2016 to 2017). Context from the whole study: Using TCR repertoire profiling, the study followed T-cell immune reconstitution in a quantitative way in children after TCRalphabeta/CD19-depleted allogeneic hematopoietic cell transplantation.

The receptor library was made with PCR. Sequenced on an Illumina HiSeq 2500. TCR libraries were prepared with molecular barcoding, using unique molecular identifiers to normalize TCRbeta repertoire quantification. Using fastp trimming at Q25 and MiXCR clonotype assembly, TCRdb reanalyzed the public sequencing data and kept in-frame beta chains. CDR3 protein sequences are deduplicated, and each keeps its most common genes and DNA. Recorded for this sample are about 400,000 distinct CDR3 sequences; around 21% of them occurred a single time. Around 3.9% of the sample lies in the top ten. The germline V gene (reference sequence) provides CDR1 LNHNV and CDR2 YYDKDF. The CDR3, cysteine through phenylalanine, is 18 amino acids long. Of the read, only the CDR3 DNA is kept; its 54 bases are in frame from base 1. Unmatched junction bases come to 6, with V trimmed by 0 bases and J by 0 bases.

The sample consisted of PBMCs from the stem cell graft donor, taken from the stem cell graft. The chain is encoded by TRBV15 joined to TRBJ2-1, with 9 bases in between that match TRBD2. This sequence originates from a human donor who donated a stem cell graft to a child with acute myeloid leukemia. The CDR3 region has the sequence CATSREELAGFSYNEQFF. The nucleotides are TGTGCCACCAGCAGAGAGGAGCTAGCGGGATTCTCCTACAATGAGCAGTTCTTC.